A selection of T cell receptor beta chains follows, all from one sample in a study of T-cell memory formation after mild COVID-19. TCRdb called the 5' RACE reads again in MiXCR, with one record for every CDR3 protein. The profile shows 350,000 to 400,000 distinct CDR3 sequences, over 20% of them singletons. The sample taken for sequencing was PBMCs or a T cell subset sorted from them (not recorded which). These receptors originate from an adult woman who had mild COVID-19 (a few samples of this study predate the infection). Cell type and time point are not known. CDR3s include the opening cysteine and the closing phenylalanine or tryptophan. D genes are given only for firm matches. Only some rows state a clone size, as once, few, many or a class for expanded clones.

clone size	V gene	D gene	J gene	CDR3 DNA	CDR3 protein
few	TRBV12-3/TRBV12-4	.	TRBJ1-6	TGTGCCAGCAGAGTTGACCAGGTCCCCATTTCACCCCTCCACTTT	CASRVDQVPISPLHF
.	TRBV30	TRBD1	TRBJ2-5	TGTGCCTGGATCCGCGCCGGGACAGGGGAAGAGACCCAGTACTTC	CAWIRAGTGEETQYF
few	TRBV3-1	TRBD1	TRBJ1-1	TGTGCCAGCAGCCCCAGGGGGGGGGCGAACACTGAAGCTTTCTTT	CASSPRGGANTEAFF
.	TRBV29-1	TRBD1	TRBJ2-5	TGCAGCGTTGGCCCCAGGGGGACCCAAGAGACCCAGTACTTC	CSVGPRGTQETQYF
few	TRBV7-9	.	TRBJ2-4	TGTGCCAGCAGTCCCGAGGGGCCGGGGATGAACATTCAGTACTTC	CASSPEGPGMNIQYF
.	TRBV4-2	TRBD2	TRBJ2-5	TGTGCCAGCAGCGCTAGCGGGGGAGTGCTTCAAGAGACCCAGTACTTC	CASSASGGVLQETQYF
.	TRBV9	.	TRBJ2-7	TGTGCCAGCAGCGGAGGTGGTGCGACGGCCGAGCAGTACTTC	CASSGGGATAEQYF
.	TRBV20-1	.	TRBJ1-1	TGCGGGGGACAAAACACTGAAGCTTTCTTT	CGGQNTEAFF
many	TRBV11-2	.	TRBJ1-6	TGTGCCAGCAGCTCGCCCAATTCACCCCTCCACTTT	CASSSPNSPLHF
.	TRBV27	TRBD1	TRBJ2-5	TGTGCCAGCAGTCTGGGGACAGGGACTATCCTCTTC	CASSLGTGTILF
.	TRBV19	.	TRBJ2-1	TGTGCCAGTAGTACCGGGGTCCGCTATGAGCAGTTCTTC	CASSTGVRYEQFF
.	TRBV24-1	.	TRBJ2-1	TGTGCCACCAGTGAAGTCGACAATGAGCAGTTCTTC	CATSEVDNEQFF
many	TRBV9	.	TRBJ2-3	TGTGCCAGCAGCCAAGGACAGATCACAGATACGCAGTATTTT	CASSQGQITDTQYF
.	TRBV2	.	TRBJ1-5	TGTGCCAGCAGTGTGTCCGTCAATCAGCCCCAGCATTTT	CASSVSVNQPQHF
.	TRBV18	.	TRBJ1-5	TGTGCCAGCTCACCACCGGGCCCTACTAATAGCAATCAGCCCCAGCATTTT	CASSPPGPTNSNQPQHF
.	TRBV29-1	TRBD1	TRBJ1-1	TGCAGCGTAGATGGGCCGGGACAGGGAGGCACCGGGGAAGCTTTCTTT	CSVDGPGQGGTGEAFF
few	TRBV11-2	.	TRBJ2-4	TGTGCCAGCAGCCCAGGTCCCATGGCCAAAAACATTCAGTACTTC	CASSPGPMAKNIQYF
few	TRBV30	TRBD1	TRBJ1-1	TGTGCCTGGACCAATGGACAGGGGAACACTGAAGCTTTCTTT	CAWTNGQGNTEAFF
few	TRBV7-6	.	TRBJ2-5	TGTGCCAGCAGCTTAGAGGGGGGTCGAGCGGGGTACCAAGAGACCCAGTACTTC	CASSLEGGRAGYQETQYF
few	TRBV12-5	TRBD1	TRBJ1-1	TGTGCTAGTGGTTCGACAGGGGGGGATAGCACTGAAGCTTTCTTT	CASGSTGGDSTEAFF
.	TRBV5-4	.	TRBJ2-3	TGTGCCAGCAGCTTGCGGGGGAGCCAGGATACGCAGTATTTT	CASSLRGSQDTQYF
.	TRBV6-5	.	TRBJ1-1	TGTGCCAGCAGCAACGGGGGTGAAGCTTTCTTT	CASSNGGEAFF
few	TRBV29-1	.	TRBJ1-3	TGCAGCGCTACCCTCTCTGGAAACACCATATATTTT	CSATLSGNTIYF
few	TRBV4-3	TRBD2	TRBJ2-3	TGCGCCAGCAGCCAAGGCGGGAGGGCCACAGATACGCAGTATTTT	CASSQGGRATDTQYF
few	TRBV2	.	TRBJ2-2	TGTGCCAGCATTTCCCTGCCGAACACCGGGGAGCTGTTTTTT	CASISLPNTGELFF
.	TRBV20-1	TRBD2	TRBJ2-1	TGCAGTGCTAGAGATTTGGGCCTAGCGGGAGACGGCAATGAGCAGTTCTTC	CSARDLGLAGDGNEQFF
.	TRBV5-6	TRBD2	TRBJ2-1	TGTGCCAGCAGCTTAGGCTTCGGACTAGCGGGATACAATGAGCAGTTCTTC	CASSLGFGLAGYNEQFF
few	TRBV2	.	TRBJ2-5	TGTGCCATCGAAGGACACCTCCAAGAGACCCAGTACTTC	CAIEGHLQETQYF
many	TRBV6-2/TRBV6-3	.	TRBJ1-2	TGTGCCAGCAGTCCACGAAGGACCTTTGAAATCTATGGCTACACCTTC	CASSPRRTFEIYGYTF
few	TRBV27	.	TRBJ2-1	TGTGCCAGCAGTCCTTCCCCCTACAATGAGCAGTTCTTC	CASSPSPYNEQFF
few	TRBV6-2/TRBV6-3	.	TRBJ2-5	TGTGCCAGCAGACGGCAGGGGTACCAAGAGACCCAGTACTTC	CASRRQGYQETQYF
.	TRBV12-3/TRBV12-4	.	TRBJ2-2	TGTGCCAGCCGGTCGGGACTTTTGGCGGGGGAGCTGTTTTTT	CASRSGLLAGELFF
.	TRBV5-1	.	TRBJ2-3	TGCGCCAGCAGCTGGGATAACACAGATACGCAGTATTTT	CASSWDNTDTQYF
few	TRBV11-3	.	TRBJ2-2	TGTGCCAGCAGCTTTCCCCCAGTAGCCGGGGAGCTGTTTTTT	CASSFPPVAGELFF
.	TRBV9	.	TRBJ2-1	TGTGCCAGCAGCGTAAGGGGGGTTAACTACAATGAGCAGTTCTTC	CASSVRGVNYNEQFF
.	TRBV29-1	.	TRBJ2-3	TGCAGCATAGAATCTGGGACACCCACGTTGGATACGCAGTATTTT	CSIESGTPTLDTQYF
.	TRBV29-1	TRBD1	TRBJ1-1	TGCAGCGTTCCAGGACAGGGGTGGACTGAAGCTTTCTTT	CSVPGQGWTEAFF
few	TRBV5-5	TRBD1	TRBJ2-7	TGTGCCAGCAGCTTGGATGCGACAGGGGCCTACGAGCAGTACTTC	CASSLDATGAYEQYF
.	TRBV2	TRBD2	TRBJ2-5	TGTGCCAGCACCCGAGCCACTAGCGGTGAGACCCAGTACTTC	CASTRATSGETQYF
few	TRBV6-6	.	TRBJ1-1	TGTGCCAGCAGTTACAGGCCGAACACTGAAGCTTTCTTT	CASSYRPNTEAFF
few	TRBV5-1	.	TRBJ2-3	TGCGCCAGCAGCGGAGGACAGTTTGGCACAGATACGCAGTATTTT	CASSGGQFGTDTQYF
.	TRBV29-1	.	TRBJ2-2	TGCAGCGTGCCGACAGGAACGGTCGGGGAGCTGTTTTTT	CSVPTGTVGELFF
.	TRBV9	TRBD1	TRBJ1-3	TGTGCCAGCAGCCCCCCGGGACAGGGGTTAGGAAACACCATATATTTT	CASSPPGQGLGNTIYF
.	TRBV6-2/TRBV6-3	.	TRBJ2-7	TGTGCCAGCAGCCCCCGTACCGGACAGCCTTACGAGCAGTACTTC	CASSPRTGQPYEQYF
.	TRBV25-1	.	TRBJ2-3	TGTGCCAGCAGTGGGCAGGGAAGAGATACGCAGTATTTT	CASSGQGRDTQYF
many	TRBV12-3/TRBV12-4	.	TRBJ1-1	TGTGCCAGCAGTTTAGGGAGACAGACAGAAGCTTTCTTT	CASSLGRQTEAFF
few	TRBV6-5	.	TRBJ1-6	TGTGCCAGCAGTTCTGCCAGCTCCTATAATTCACCCCTCCACTTT	CASSSASSYNSPLHF
few	TRBV12-3/TRBV12-4	TRBD2	TRBJ2-5	TGTGCCAGCAGTTTTCTAGCGGGATACCAAGAGACCCAGTACTTC	CASSFLAGYQETQYF
.	TRBV29-1	.	TRBJ2-1	TGCAGCGCTCATACCGGCTCCTACAATGAGCAGTTCTTC	CSAHTGSYNEQFF
few	TRBV29-1	.	TRBJ1-1	TGCAGCGTCGGACAGATTGAAGCTTTCTTT	CSVGQIEAFF
.	TRBV27	TRBD1	TRBJ1-2	TGTGCCAGCAGAAGGACAGGGAGTAACTATGGCTACACCTTC	CASRRTGSNYGYTF